This T cell receptor (beta chain) is drawn from a study of blood T cell repertoires in COVID-19. On the study more broadly: Acute and convalescent COVID-19 samples came from the United States, Italy and Spain.

The J segment lost 5 bases and the V segment lost 5 bases, leaving 5 bases of the junction unmatched. This CDR3 is 14 amino acids long. Per the germline V gene, CDR1 is LNHDA and CDR2 is SQIVND (reference sequence). In the original processing: The assay estimated nucleated cells by amplifying reference gene primers. Clones were sequenced by immunoSEQ multiplex PCR, and TCRdb holds only the in-frame ones, with some missing. V and J calls and clone size are copied from that table; D and trimming were computed from the DNA. The data contain some 150,000 clones, approximately 78% of them singletons. The specimen sequenced was peripheral blood. The clonotype comes from a man older than 75 with acute or convalescent COVID-19. The gene calls are TRBV19 and TRBJ2-4, with TRBD1 matching 8 bases. Here the CDR3 DNA reads TGTGCCAGTAGTGCGCCAGGGGGCCAAAACATTCAGTACTTC. Protein product: CASSAPGGQNIQYF.